This record covers a single T cell receptor beta chain. Its antigen has not been determined. Base qualities are not recorded, but no much larger clone differs from it by a single base. Library preparation employed the immunoSEQ multiplex PCR assay. A mixture of 60 forward primers for TCR Vbeta segments and 13 reverse primers for TCR Jbeta segments was used in the multiplex PCR. A multiplex PCR assay on genomic DNA amplified the CDR3 region of rearranged TCR beta genes. On the Illumina HiSeq System, the amplified TCR beta libraries were sequenced as 87-base-pair reads. Under the source paper's analysis protocol: In a later analysis, roughly 80 million unique TCR beta chains were counted across the 666 repertoires, and approximately 9.9 million of these chains were shared by at least two donors. Raw reads were error-corrected and collapsed into unique sequences with a nearest-neighbor algorithm that merged closely related sequences to remove PCR and sequencing errors. Alignment of CDR3 sequences to IMGT reference sequences was used to assign V, D and J gene segments. For a sequence to be retained, at least a six-nucleotide match to both a V gene segment and a J gene segment was required. Rearrangements were classified as productive when the CDR3 lacked stop codons and remained in frame with V and J, and all other rearrangements were classified as non-productive. Following IMGT convention, CDR3 was defined as the stretch from the second conserved V-encoded cysteine to the conserved J-encoded phenylalanine. The earlier analysis of some 540 of the donors excluded any sequence lacking an unambiguous match to a single V gene segment. An earlier analysis of several hundred of the donors called V segments functional above 56.7% productive rearrangements and segregating when the between-donor standard deviation exceeded 5%. A statistical classification framework was developed to diagnose cytomegalovirus status using the catalog of TCR beta chain sequences. V and J gene assignment, in a later analysis, came from comparing TCR nucleotide sequences with IMGT/GENE-DB human TR gene sequences. A later analysis assigned CDR3 sequences and most-parsimonious VDJ recombination scenarios with the TCRdist pipeline. In a later analysis, each TCR beta chain was defined by its CDR3 amino acid sequence together with its V-gene family, and reads without a unique V-gene family were excluded. In a later analysis, 500 to 650 highly shared, low-generation-probability nucleotide sequences were removed to address suspected cross-contamination and a sequencing artifact. For each public chain, a later analysis derived a clonal expansion index from normalized ranks of inferred template counts within each repertoire. Generation probabilities in a later analysis came from a VDJ recombination model fitted to out-of-frame rearrangements, and those results were checked against IGoR. In a later analysis, hypergeometric tests were used to score TCR-TCR, TCR-HLA and TCR-CMV co-occurrence, with a repertoire-size bias correction applied to TCR pairs. In a later analysis, false discovery rates were estimated by permuting HLA or CMV assignments 20 times. In a later analysis, co-occurring TCRs were grouped with DBSCAN, and TCRdist sequence similarity was added when clustering was performed within HLA-allele-positive subsets. Co-occurrence clustering excluded repertoires with fewer than 30,000 or more than 120,000 public chains, plus five with anomalous nucleotide sharing. Drawn from immuneACCESS, this table holds only the in-frame rearrangements with V and J called that TCRdb kept. Clones are partly lost; checked studies trace under half to an unresolved V gene and leave the rest unexplained. Clonal size and the V and J genes are those of that table, whereas D and trimming came from the DNA. Present in this sample are 80,000 to 130,000 clones, roughly three quarters of which were seen just once. The ten most abundant clones make up more than 3.5% of the sample.

The cohort comprised fewer than 700 healthy bone marrow donors. At the time of sampling, every cohort member was nominally healthy, though immune exposures that went unrecorded were likely present. The donor was CMV seropositive and was included in the group of 289 seropositive cohort members. A peripheral blood sample was provided by each donor, and peripheral blood mononuclear cells were used for TCR beta sequencing. Genomic DNA extraction from the blood cell samples was performed with the Qiagen DNeasy Blood Extraction Kit. CDR1 and CDR2 are read off the germline V gene as MNHEY and SVGAGI. From the cysteine through the phenylalanine, the CDR3 covers 14 amino acids. Only CDR3 DNA remains: 42 bases, in frame from the first base. Relative to germline, V is 2 bases shorter and J is 6 bases shorter, with 14 bases between their ends. The data stem from a study of cytomegalovirus exposure and HLA in healthy donors (TCRdb year 2017). Broadly, across the study: According to an earlier analysis of several hundred of the donors, about 190 million T cells yielded roughly 100 million unique TCR beta sequences and about 300 Gb of sequence data. Approximately 310 gigabases of sequencing data and tens of millions of unique TCR sequences were included in an early release covering roughly 700 HLA-typed donors. Of the 300 to 500 genotyped donors, less than 90% were placed in the genetic ancestry cluster associated with self-reported Caucasian donors. The study aimed to test whether cataloging public T cell receptors could reveal signatures of past pathogen exposure. Using immunosequencing, the study profiled T cell repertoires from 500 to 800 subjects and related those repertoires to cytomegalovirus serostatus. A separate validation cohort of roughly 110 different subjects was used in addition to the 666-subject first cohort. To predict cytomegalovirus infection status, the study combined high-throughput TCR immunosequencing, statistical association of individual TCRs with disease status, and machine learning. A later analysis re-examined previously published TCR beta repertoires from about 700 donors and added high-resolution HLA genotyping to investigate patterns of TCR occurrence. Rather than using new phenotypic data, the later analysis identified candidate immune exposures from TCR beta sequences and from how often those sequences occurred across donors. An earlier analysis of 587 of the donors applied high-throughput TCR beta sequencing to assess whether each TCR beta V gene segment acted as functional or pseudogenic. Alongside the repertoire data, information on donor age, sex, ethnicity and CMV serostatus was compiled. Genome-wide SNP genotypes for about three fifths of the roughly 700 donors were used in a later genetic analysis, which treated that subset as a discovery cohort. All discovery cohort repertoires had been generated using a single sequencing platform. HLA typing included class I and class II loci at four-digit resolution. The number of donors typed differed by locus, with about 629-630 for A, B, C, DRB1 and DQB1, over 500 for DQA1, 600 to 610 for DPA1, and around 460 for DPB1. Several DR-DQ haplotypes were treated as single units for association and clustering because of strong linkage in the cohort. On average, around 240,000 unique TCR beta nucleotide sequences were sequenced per donor among 350 to 400 genotyped donors of the cohort, with 15% to 20% of those sequences being non-productive.

Study-level results and caveats: In both the original and validation cohorts, the classifier was reported to diagnose cytomegalovirus status with high specificity and sensitivity. In a later analysis, the rate of TCR association differed among HLA loci, with DRB1 alleles having the most associated TCRs and HLA-C alleles having the fewest. Specific HLA alleles were associated with some 15,000 TCR beta sequences at a false discovery rate of 0.05 in a later analysis. According to the authors, the approach could potentially be generalized to other disease states and immunological phenotypes. Presence/absence analyses assumed roughly uniform sequencing depth across donors, an assumption that may not hold. A further reported finding was that TCR beta sequences accurately predicted the HLA-A and HLA-B alleles for most subjects in the first cohort. Most TCR sequences were seen in very few donors, while some public TCRs were found in many individuals. Strong co-occurrence of HLA alleles, especially DR and DQ, made assigning TCR associations to individual alleles difficult. In a later analysis, HLA-associated TCR beta chains were found to be more clonally expanded and to have lower generation probabilities than equally common non-associated chains. The study listed 164 TCR beta chains as associated with cytomegalovirus. Immune exposure information for the cohort was limited to CMV serostatus. Correlated functional status among segregating V segments might reflect linkage disequilibrium, but an unknown experimental factor could not be ruled out. A later genetic analysis reported fewer N-insertions in productive TCRs among donors in an Asian-associated ancestry cluster than the roughly 650-donor mean. A group of highly shared sequence variants was considered likely to be a technical artifact of the sequencing pipeline. Because counts were too low, 15 to 20 rarely observed V segments, including chromosome 9 orphons, were excluded from the earlier analysis of 587 of the donors. Because some donors lacked HLA typing at each locus, the association tests relied only on the typed subset. The cohort was sequenced for TCR beta chains only, and without alpha or paired-chain data the features that could be detected were limited. In a later genetic analysis, a missense DCLRE1C variant was associated with V-gene and J-gene trimming of TCR beta chains, and the association was replicated in an independent cohort. According to a later analysis, parvovirus B19, influenza, CMV and Epstein-Barr virus appeared linked to several top co-occurrence clusters. In an earlier analysis of around 600 of the donors, most TCR beta V segments appeared in productive rearrangements about 87% or about 30% of the time, broadly matching IMGT annotations. In a later analysis, most CMV-associated TCR beta chains were found to appear HLA-restricted, with HLA associations seemingly driven largely by CMV exposure. Some IMGT-functional V segments, including TRBV6-2 and TRBV6-3, could not be told apart with the 87-base-pair reads, so those segments were excluded. In vitro tests confirmed that three of the cytomegalovirus-associated TCR beta chains recognize cytomegalovirus antigens.

Material: PBMCs. Recombination linked TRBV6-5 to TRBJ2-7; the D gene is perhaps TRBD1, on 6 matching bases. The sequence derives from a female donor in good health and CMV-seropositive. The DNA reads as follows: TGTGCCAGCAGTTACCGTGACAGGCTACTCGAGCAGTACTTC. This is translated as CASSYRDRLLEQYF.